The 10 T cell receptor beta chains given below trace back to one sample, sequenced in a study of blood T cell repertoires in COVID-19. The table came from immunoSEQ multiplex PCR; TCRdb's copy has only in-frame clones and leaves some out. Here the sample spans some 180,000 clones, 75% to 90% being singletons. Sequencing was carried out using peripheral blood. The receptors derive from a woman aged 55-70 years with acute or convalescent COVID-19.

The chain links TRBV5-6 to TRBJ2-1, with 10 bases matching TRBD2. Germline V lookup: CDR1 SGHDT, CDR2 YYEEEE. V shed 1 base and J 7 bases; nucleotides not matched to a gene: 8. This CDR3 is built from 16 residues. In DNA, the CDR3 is TGTGCCAGCAGCTTGAGCGGGAGGGCCTTCCGGAATGAGCAGTTCTTC. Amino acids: CASSLSGRAFRNEQFF.

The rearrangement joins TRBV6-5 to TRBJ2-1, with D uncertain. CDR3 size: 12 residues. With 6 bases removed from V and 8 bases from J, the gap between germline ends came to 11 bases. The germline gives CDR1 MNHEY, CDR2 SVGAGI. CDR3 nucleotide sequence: TGTGCCAGCAGGTCCTCCCTTTATGAGCAGTTCTTC. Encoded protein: CASRSSLYEQFF.

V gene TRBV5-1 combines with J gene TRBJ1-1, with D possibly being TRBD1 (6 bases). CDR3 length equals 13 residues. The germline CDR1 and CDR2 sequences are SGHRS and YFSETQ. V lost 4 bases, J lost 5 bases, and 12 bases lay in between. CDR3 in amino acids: CASSQGSATEAFF. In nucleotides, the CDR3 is TGCGCCAGCAGCCAGGGGTCGGCGACTGAAGCTTTCTTT.

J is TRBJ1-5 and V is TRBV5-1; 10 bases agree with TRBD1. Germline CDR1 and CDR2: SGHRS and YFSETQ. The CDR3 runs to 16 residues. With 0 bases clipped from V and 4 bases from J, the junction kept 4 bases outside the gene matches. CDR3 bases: TGCGCCAGCAGCTTGGAAGGGGGACAGGGGAATCAGCCCCAGCATTTT. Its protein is CASSLEGGQGNQPQHF. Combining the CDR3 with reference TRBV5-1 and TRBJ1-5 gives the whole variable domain KAGVTQTPRYLIKTRGQQVTLSCSPISGHRSVSWYQQTPGQGLQFLFEYFSETQRNKGNFPGRFSGRQFSNSRSEMNVSTLELGDSALYLCASSLEGGQGNQPQHFGDGTRLSIL.

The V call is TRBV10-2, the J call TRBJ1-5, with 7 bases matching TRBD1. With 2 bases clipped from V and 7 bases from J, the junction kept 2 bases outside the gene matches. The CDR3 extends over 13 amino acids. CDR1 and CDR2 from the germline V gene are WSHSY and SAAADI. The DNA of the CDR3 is TGCGCCAGCAGTGAGCCCAGGGGGCAGCCCCAGCATTTT. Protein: CASSEPRGQPQHF.

This CDR3 reads CASSEGYYGDTEAFF. The CDR3 coding sequence is TGTGCCAGCAGTGAGGGCTATTACGGGGACACTGAAGCTTTCTTT. The chain employs TRBV6-1 and TRBJ1-1; D not resolved. The germline gives CDR1 MNHNS, CDR2 SASEGT. The ends were cut back, 3 bases at V and 3 bases at J, with 14 bases in the middle. The CDR3 contains 15 residues.

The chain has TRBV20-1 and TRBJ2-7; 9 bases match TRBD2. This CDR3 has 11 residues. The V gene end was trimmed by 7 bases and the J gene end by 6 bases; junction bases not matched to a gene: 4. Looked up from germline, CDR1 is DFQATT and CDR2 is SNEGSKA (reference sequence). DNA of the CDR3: TGCAGTGTCCTGACTAGCGGCGAGCAGTACTTC. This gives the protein CSVLTSGEQYF.

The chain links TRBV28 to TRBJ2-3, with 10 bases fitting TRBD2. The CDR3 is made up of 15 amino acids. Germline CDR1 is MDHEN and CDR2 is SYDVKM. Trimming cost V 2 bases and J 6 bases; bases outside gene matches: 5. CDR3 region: CASSLGLAGADTQYF. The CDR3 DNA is TGTGCCAGCAGTTTAGGGCTAGCGGGAGCGGATACGCAGTATTTT.

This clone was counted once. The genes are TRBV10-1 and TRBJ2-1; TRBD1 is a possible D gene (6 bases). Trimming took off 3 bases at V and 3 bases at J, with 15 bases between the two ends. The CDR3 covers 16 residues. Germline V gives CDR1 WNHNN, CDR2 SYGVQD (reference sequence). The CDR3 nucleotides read TGCGCCAGCAGTGATTTTGGGGGACAAAACTACAATGAGCAGTTCTTC. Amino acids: CASSDFGGQNYNEQFF.

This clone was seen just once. In nucleotides, the CDR3 is TGTGCCAGTAGTCTCGGACAGGGAGATGGAAACAACTATGGCTACACCTTC. Protein product: CASSLGQGDGNNYGYTF. V gene TRBV19 combines with J gene TRBJ1-2; 8 bases fit TRBD1. Trimming at V came to 5 bases and at J to 2 bases, leaving 13 bases not matched to a gene. CDR3 length: 17 amino acids. Germline CDR1 LNHDA, CDR2 SQIVND (reference sequence). Variable domain in full (rest from reference TRBV19 and TRBJ1-2): DGGITQSPKYLFRKEGQNVTLSCEQNLNHDAMYWYRQDPGQGLRLIYYSQIVNDFQKGDIAEGYSVSREKKESFPLTVTSAQKNPTAFYLCASSLGQGDGNNYGYTFGSGTRLTVV.